This TCR beta chain emerged from a study of cytomegalovirus exposure and HLA in healthy donors. Primers for the PCR totalled 60 Vbeta and 13 Jbeta. Assay: immunoSEQ multiplex PCR; the TCRdb copy retains only in-frame clones and omits some. The sample includes over 85,000 clones, under 9% of them seen just once. This clone has just a few counts. The germline V gene encodes CDR1 MNHEY and CDR2 SVGAGI. CDR3 length equals 14 residues. Trimming took 0 bases from V and 6 from J; bases not matched to a gene: 4. Material for sequencing was PBMCs. The rearrangement joins TRBV6-5 to TRBJ2-5; TRBD1 matches at 7 bases. This receptor was taken from a man in his fifties in good health and CMV-seronegative. CDR3 DNA sequence: TGTGCCAGCAGTTACTCGGACAGGCAGAAGACCCAGTACTTC. It specifies CASSYSDRQKTQYF.